The sequence of this T cell receptor beta chain was determined in a study of T cell responses to AZD1222 COVID-19 vaccine. The method was immunoSEQ multiplex PCR; TCRdb's version includes in-frame clones alone and lacks a portion of them. Recorded for this sample: over 140,000 clones. Study results and caveats: Compared with day 0, the breadth and depth of the Spike-specific TCR repertoire rose significantly after two doses of AZD1222. Among the donors, most were white British and more were female, and clonal diversity was possibly underestimated. Spike as a whole was targeted by vaccine-associated CD4 TCRs, dominant at 160-218 and 743-854. Among those given AZD1222, only five or six were seropositive at baseline.

With regard to this clone: Its matching antigen is unknown.

This CDR3 comprises 13 residues. The germline gives CDR1 SNHLY, CDR2 FYNNEI. V shed 3 bases and J shed 1 base, with 6 bases lying between them. The receptor comes from an adult in good health. The gene calls are TRBV2 and TRBJ1-1; D is ambiguous. The sequencing sample was made of peripheral blood. DNA of the CDR3: TGTGCCAGCAGTGACAGTCCGAACACTGAAGCTTTCTTT. Its protein is CASSDSPNTEAFF.